This T cell receptor beta chain was observed in a study of OX40 agonist ivuxolimab in advanced cancers. Study-wide background: Ivuxolimab was delivered to patients intravenously every 2 weeks at doses spanning 0.01 to 10 mg/kg.

The table came from immunoSEQ multiplex PCR; TCRdb's copy has only in-frame clones and leaves some out. The data show about 60,000 clones, around 90% seen once. On this clone: The antigen is undetermined.

Exclusion of a patient followed from autoimmune disease history or systemic immunosuppression. This CDR3 spans 14 amino acids. CDR1 is MNHNY and CDR2 is SVGAGI in the germline V gene (reference sequence). The germline V and J ends were trimmed by 8 bases and 6 bases, with 19 bases remaining between them. Study-wide results and caveats: Clonal expansion by week 6 occurred in CD4+ and CD8+ blood T cells (at 0.1 to 3.0 mg/kg).

The chain couples TRBV6-6 to TRBJ1-1, with a possible D match to TRBD1 (5 bases). The sequences come from CD4+ or CD8+ T cells sorted from blood, collected in a trial of the OX40 agonist ivuxolimab. The sequence came from an adult with an advanced solid tumor such as melanoma, head and neck, liver or kidney cancer. Here the CDR3 DNA reads TGTGCCAGCCCCCCGGGGAGGGGAAGAGCTGAAGCTTTCTTT. Amino acids: CASPPGRGRAEAFF.